This T cell receptor (beta chain) was captured by sequencing in a study of CD4 T cells in relation to SARS-CoV-2 and coronaviruses. About this clone itself: Its antigen is currently unknown.

Unexposed donor CD4+ T cells date from about 2011-2019, before the COVID-19 pandemic. After 10 to 11 days of culture, CD4+ T cells were isolated. The ends were cut back, 0 bases at V and 4 bases at J, with 4 bases in the middle. The CDR3 runs to 12 residues. Germline V gene data show CDR1 as SGHDT and CDR2 as YYEEEE. Some clones are missing from TCRdb's copy, which holds only in-frame ones; the method was immunoSEQ multiplex PCR. The sample has 25,000 to 30,000 clones; around three quarters are singletons. The V call is TRBV5-6, the J call TRBJ1-1, with D hard to call. Sequencing input: CD4+ T cells from PBMCs, cultured in vitro. The clonotype originates from a human donor in good health. Here the CDR3 DNA reads TGTGCCAGCAGCTTGGCAACCACTGAAGCTTTCTTT. This codes for CASSLATTEAFF.